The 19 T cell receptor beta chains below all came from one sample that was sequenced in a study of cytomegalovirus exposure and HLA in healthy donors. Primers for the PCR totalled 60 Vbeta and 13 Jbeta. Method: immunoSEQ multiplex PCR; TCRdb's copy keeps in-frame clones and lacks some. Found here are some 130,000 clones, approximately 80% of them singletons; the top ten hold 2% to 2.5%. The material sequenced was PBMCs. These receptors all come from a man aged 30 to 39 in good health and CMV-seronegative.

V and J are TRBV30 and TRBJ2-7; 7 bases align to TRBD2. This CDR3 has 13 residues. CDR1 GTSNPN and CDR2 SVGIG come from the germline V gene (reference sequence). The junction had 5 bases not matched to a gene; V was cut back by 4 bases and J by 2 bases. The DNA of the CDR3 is TGTGCCTGGACCGTTGGGGGGGCCTACGAGCAGTACTTC. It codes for CAWTVGGAYEQYF.

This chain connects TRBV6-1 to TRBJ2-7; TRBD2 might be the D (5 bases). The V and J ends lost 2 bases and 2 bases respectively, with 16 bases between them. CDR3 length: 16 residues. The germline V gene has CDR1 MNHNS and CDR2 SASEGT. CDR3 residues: CASSENSEVSTYEQYF. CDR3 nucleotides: TGTGCCAGCAGTGAAAATTCGGAGGTCTCAACCTACGAGCAGTACTTC.

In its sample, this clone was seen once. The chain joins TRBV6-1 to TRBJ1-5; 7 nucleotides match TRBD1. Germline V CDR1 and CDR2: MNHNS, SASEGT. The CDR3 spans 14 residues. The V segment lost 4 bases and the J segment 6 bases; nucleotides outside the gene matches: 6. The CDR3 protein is CASSVTGDPQPQHF. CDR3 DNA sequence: TGTGCCAGCAGTGTTACAGGGGATCCTCAGCCCCAGCATTTT.

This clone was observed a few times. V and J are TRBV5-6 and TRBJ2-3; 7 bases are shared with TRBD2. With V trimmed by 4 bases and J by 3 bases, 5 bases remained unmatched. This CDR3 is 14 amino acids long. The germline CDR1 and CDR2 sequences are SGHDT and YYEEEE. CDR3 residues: CASSKGLGTDTQYF. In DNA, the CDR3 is TGTGCCAGCAGCAAAGGACTAGGGACAGATACGCAGTATTTT. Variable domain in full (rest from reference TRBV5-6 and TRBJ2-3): DAGVTQSPTHLIKTRGQQVTLRCSPKSGHDTVSWYQQALGQGPQFIFQYYEEEERQRGNFPDRFSGHQFPNYSSELNVNALLLGDSALYLCASSKGLGTDTQYFGPGTRLTVL.

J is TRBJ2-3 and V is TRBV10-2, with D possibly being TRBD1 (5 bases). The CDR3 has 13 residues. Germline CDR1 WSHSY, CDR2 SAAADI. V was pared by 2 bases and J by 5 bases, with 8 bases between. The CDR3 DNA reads TGCGCCAGCAGTGAGGACAGACGAGATACGCAGTATTTT. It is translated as CASSEDRRDTQYF.

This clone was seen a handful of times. This CDR3 is CASRAGIVDGYTF. CDR3 nucleotides: TGTGCCAGCAGGGCGGGGATAGTTGATGGCTACACCTTC. This chain joins TRBV28 and TRBJ1-2; D call uncertain. The germline V gene encodes CDR1 MDHEN and CDR2 SYDVKM. There are 13 residues in the CDR3. Trimming took 6 bases from V and 6 from J, leaving 14 bases between them.

CDR3 sequence reads: CASSGTGGLNTEAFF. The CDR3, as DNA: TGTGCCAGTAGTGGAACAGGAGGGCTGAACACTGAAGCTTTCTTT. The rearrangement links TRBV19 to TRBJ1-1; a possible D gene is TRBD1 (5 bases). CDR1 and CDR2 (germline): LNHDA, SQIVND (reference sequence). The CDR3 totals 15 residues. Trimming left V 5 bases short and J 0 bases short, with 13 bases between.

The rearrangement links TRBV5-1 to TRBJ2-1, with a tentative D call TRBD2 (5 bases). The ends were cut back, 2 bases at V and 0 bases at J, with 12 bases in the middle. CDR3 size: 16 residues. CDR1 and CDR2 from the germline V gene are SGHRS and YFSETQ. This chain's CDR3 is CASSLTAATSYNEQFF. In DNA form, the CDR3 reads TGCGCCAGCAGCTTAACAGCGGCTACCTCCTACAATGAGCAGTTCTTC.

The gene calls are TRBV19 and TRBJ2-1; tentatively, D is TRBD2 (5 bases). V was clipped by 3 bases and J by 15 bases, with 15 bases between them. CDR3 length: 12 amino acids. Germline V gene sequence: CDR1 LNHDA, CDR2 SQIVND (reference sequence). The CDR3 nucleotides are TGTGCCAGTAGTATGCTTACTAGTTTGCCGTTCTTC. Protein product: CASSMLTSLPFF.

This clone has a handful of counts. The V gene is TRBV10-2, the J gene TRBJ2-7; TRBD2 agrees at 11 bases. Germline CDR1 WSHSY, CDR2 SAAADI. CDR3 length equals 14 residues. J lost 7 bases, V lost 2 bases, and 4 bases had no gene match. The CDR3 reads CASSELAGGQEQYF. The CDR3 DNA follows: TGCGCCAGCAGTGAGCTAGCGGGAGGTCAGGAGCAGTACTTC.

CDR3 bases: TGTGCCAGCAGCTCCCCCAGTGGGAGGGCCGAGACCCAGTACTTC. Translating it yields CASSSPSGRAETQYF. The chain combines TRBV5-4 with TRBJ2-5, with 7 bases aligning to TRBD2. V dropped 3 bases and J dropped 5; count of bases not matched to a gene: 10. From germline, CDR1 is SGHNT and CDR2 YYREEE (reference sequence). The CDR3 spans 15 residues.

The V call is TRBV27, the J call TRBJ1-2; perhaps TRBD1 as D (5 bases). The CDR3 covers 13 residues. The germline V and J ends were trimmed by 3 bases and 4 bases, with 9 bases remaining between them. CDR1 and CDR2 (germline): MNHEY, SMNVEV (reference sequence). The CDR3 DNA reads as TGTGCCAGCAGTTTTCATAGGGGCTATGGCTACACCTTC. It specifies CASSFHRGYGYTF.

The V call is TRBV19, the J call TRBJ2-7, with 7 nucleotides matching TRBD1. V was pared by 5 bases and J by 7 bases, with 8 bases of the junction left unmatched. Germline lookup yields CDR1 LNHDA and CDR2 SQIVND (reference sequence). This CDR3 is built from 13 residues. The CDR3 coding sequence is TGTGCCAGTAGTGCTGGGACAGCACAAGAGCAGTACTTC. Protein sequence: CASSAGTAQEQYF.

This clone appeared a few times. CDR3 sequence (DNA): TGTGCCATCAGATCGGACAGGGACACCGGGGAGCTGTTTTTT. It specifies CAIRSDRDTGELFF. The rearrangement uses TRBV10-3 and TRBJ2-2, with 8 positions matching TRBD1. The CDR3 is 14 amino acids. Germline V lookup: CDR1 ENHRY, CDR2 SYGVKD. V trimming: 6 bases; J trimming: 3 bases; junction bases outside the gene matches: 3.

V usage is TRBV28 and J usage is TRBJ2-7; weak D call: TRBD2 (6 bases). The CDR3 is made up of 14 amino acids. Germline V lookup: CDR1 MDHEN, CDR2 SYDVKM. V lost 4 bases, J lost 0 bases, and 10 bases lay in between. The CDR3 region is CASSYPGDSYEQYF. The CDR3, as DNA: TGTGCCAGCAGTTACCCGGGGGACTCCTACGAGCAGTACTTC.

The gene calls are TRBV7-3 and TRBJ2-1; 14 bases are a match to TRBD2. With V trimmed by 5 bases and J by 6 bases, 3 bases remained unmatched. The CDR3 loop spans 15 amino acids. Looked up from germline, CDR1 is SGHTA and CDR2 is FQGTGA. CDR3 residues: CASSPGLAGVNEQFF. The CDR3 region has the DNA TGTGCCAGCAGCCCGGGACTAGCGGGAGTCAATGAGCAGTTCTTC.

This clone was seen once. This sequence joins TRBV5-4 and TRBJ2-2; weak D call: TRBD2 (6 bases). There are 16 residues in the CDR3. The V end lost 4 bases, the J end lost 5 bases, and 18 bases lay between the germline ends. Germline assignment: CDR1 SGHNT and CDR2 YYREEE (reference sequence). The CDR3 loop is CASSPPGLQETGELFF. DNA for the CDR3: TGTGCCAGCAGCCCGCCGGGACTTCAGGAGACCGGGGAGCTGTTTTTT. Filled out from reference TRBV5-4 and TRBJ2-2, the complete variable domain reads ETGVTQSPTHLIKTRGQQVTLRCSSQSGHNTVSWYQQALGQGPQFIFQYYREEENGRGNFPPRFSGLQFPNYSSELNVNALELDDSALYLCASSPPGLQETGELFFGEGSRLTVL.

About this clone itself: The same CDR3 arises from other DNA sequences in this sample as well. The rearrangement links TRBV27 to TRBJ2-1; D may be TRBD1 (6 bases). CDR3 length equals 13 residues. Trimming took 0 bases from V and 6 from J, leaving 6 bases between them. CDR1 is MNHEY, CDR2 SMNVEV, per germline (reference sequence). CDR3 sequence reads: CASSLSGGNEQFF. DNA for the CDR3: TGTGCCAGCAGTTTATCAGGGGGCAATGAGCAGTTCTTC.

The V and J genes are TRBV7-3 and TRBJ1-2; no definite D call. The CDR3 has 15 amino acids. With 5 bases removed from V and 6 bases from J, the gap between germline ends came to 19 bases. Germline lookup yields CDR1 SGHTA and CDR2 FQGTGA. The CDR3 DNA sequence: TGTGCCAGCAGCCTAGGAGCGGACGGTGTCAATGGCTACACCTTC. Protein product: CASSLGADGVNGYTF.